The clone carrying this T cell receptor (beta chain) showed up just a few times. Its antigen remains unidentified. Primed by a sample-barcoded 5' primer and a J-beta primer mix, a second PCR proceeded for about 7 to 11 cycles. Each CDR3 protein is one row after TCRdb ran MiXCR on the 5' RACE reads. Of fewer than 1 million distinct CDR3 sequences in the sample, around 43% were seen once. The data were obtained in a study of blood T cells in healthy people across ages. Study findings and constraints: Donor CMV status, an unknown factor, possibly confounded changes in expanded clonotypes.

V lost 6 bases and J lost 6; bases outside the gene matches: 14. Germline CDR1 reads DFQATT; CDR2 reads SNEGSKA (reference sequence). The CDR3 sequence is 15 residues long. The chain employs TRBV20-1 and TRBJ2-7; TRBD2 agrees at 10 bases. This TCR was recovered from a man aged 60 to 69 in good health. Sequences were obtained from blood. CDR3 in amino acids: CSAANPLAGAGEQYF. The CDR3 nucleotides are TGCAGTGCCGCCAACCCTCTAGCGGGGGCCGGCGAGCAGTACTTC.